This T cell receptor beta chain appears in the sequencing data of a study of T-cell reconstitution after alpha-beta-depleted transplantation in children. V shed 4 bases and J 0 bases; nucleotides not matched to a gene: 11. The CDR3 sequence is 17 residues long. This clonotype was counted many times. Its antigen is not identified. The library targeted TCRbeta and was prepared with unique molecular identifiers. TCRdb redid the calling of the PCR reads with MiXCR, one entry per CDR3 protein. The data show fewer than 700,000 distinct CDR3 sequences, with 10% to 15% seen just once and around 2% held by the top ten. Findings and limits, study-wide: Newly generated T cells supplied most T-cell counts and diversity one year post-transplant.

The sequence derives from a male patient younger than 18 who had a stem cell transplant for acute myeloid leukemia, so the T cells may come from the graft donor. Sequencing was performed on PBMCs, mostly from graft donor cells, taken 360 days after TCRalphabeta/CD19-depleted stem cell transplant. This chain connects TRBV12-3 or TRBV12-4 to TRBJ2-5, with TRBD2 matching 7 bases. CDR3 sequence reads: CASSYGLASGYQETQYF. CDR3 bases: TGTGCCAGCAGTTACGGCTTGGCTAGCGGCTACCAAGAGACCCAGTACTTC.